The 22 T cell receptor beta chains below all came from one sample that was sequenced in a study of blood T cells in healthy people across ages. Together with a sample-barcoded 5' primer, a J-beta primer mix was included in a second PCR lasting roughly 6 to 12 cycles. TCRdb used MiXCR to reprocess the 5' RACE reads, holding one entry per CDR3 protein. The table has 1.5 million to 2 million distinct CDR3 sequences, roughly two fifths seen once. Specimen: blood. All receptors come from a human donor in good health.

This clonotype was counted once. This chain joins TRBV7-3 and TRBJ2-1, with 11 bases that match TRBD2. Germline V lookup: CDR1 SGHTA, CDR2 FQGTGA. The CDR3 has 16 residues. With 5 bases clipped from V and 8 bases from J, the junction kept 11 bases outside the gene matches. CDR3 nucleotides: TGTGCCAGCAGCAAAAGACTAGCGGGGTCTGGCGATGAGCAGTTCTTC. Its translation: CASSKRLAGSGDEQFF.

The rearrangement joins TRBV5-6 to TRBJ2-1; 12 bases fit TRBD2. The CDR3 has 16 amino acids. Trimming cost V 2 bases and J 5 bases; bases outside gene matches: 5. From germline, CDR1 is SGHDT and CDR2 YYEEEE. The CDR3 loop reads CASSFRTSGDNNEQFF. In DNA, the CDR3 is TGTGCCAGCAGCTTTAGGACTAGCGGGGATAACAATGAGCAGTTCTTC. Together with reference TRBV5-6 and TRBJ2-1, the CDR3 gives the full variable domain: DAGVTQSPTHLIKTRGQQVTLRCSPKSGHDTVSWYQQALGQGPQFIFQYYEEEERQRGNFPDRFSGHQFPNYSSELNVNALLLGDSALYLCASSFRTSGDNNEQFFGPGTRLTVL.

V usage is TRBV6-6 and J usage is TRBJ2-3, with 8 bases lining up with TRBD2. Germline CDR1 and CDR2: MNHNY and SVGAGI (reference sequence). V gave up 4 bases and J gave up 2 bases; unmatched junction bases: 5. There are 15 residues in the CDR3. CDR3 sequence: CASSSAGGYTDTQYF. CDR3 coding DNA: TGTGCCAGCAGTTCGGCGGGGGGCTACACAGATACGCAGTATTTT.

The gene calls are TRBV28 and TRBJ2-7; 8 bases line up with TRBD2. Per germline, CDR1 MDHEN and CDR2 SYDVKM. The CDR3 runs to 13 residues. V dropped 6 bases and J dropped 4; count of bases not matched to a gene: 5. The CDR3 DNA is TGTGCCAGCAGGGGTCGGGGGGGATACGAGCAGTACTTC. This encodes CASRGRGGYEQYF.

The table lists this clonotype with a few counts. The V and J genes are TRBV7-2 and TRBJ2-3; D gene ambiguous. The germline V and J ends were trimmed by 5 bases and 2 bases, with 20 bases remaining between them. The CDR3 has 17 residues. Looked up from germline, CDR1 is SGHTA and CDR2 is FQGNSA. The CDR3 region has the DNA TGTGCCAGCAGCCTAGGTCGTATAGCAGCCTACACAGATACGCAGTATTTT. Its translation is CASSLGRIAAYTDTQYF. Complete variable domain (other parts from reference TRBV7-2 and TRBJ2-3): GAGVSQSPSNKVTEKGKDVELRCDPISGHTALYWYRQSLGQGLEFLIYFQGNSAPDKSGLPSDRFSAERTGGSVSTLTIQRTQQEDSAVYLCASSLGRIAAYTDTQYFGPGTRLTVL.

The chain joins TRBV29-1 to TRBJ2-7, with D tentatively TRBD2 (6 bases). The CDR3 sequence is 13 residues long. Per the germline V gene, CDR1 is SQVTM and CDR2 is ANQGSEA. The V end lost 6 bases, the J end lost 1 base, and 13 bases lay between the germline ends. The CDR3 DNA follows: TGCAGCGTAATGGGGGGATCTTCCTACGAGCAGTACTTC. Protein sequence: CSVMGGSSYEQYF.

In its sample, this clonotype was seen a few times. The chain has TRBV4-1 and TRBJ2-6, with D perhaps TRBD2 (5 bases). The CDR3 runs 18 residues. V was cut by 0 bases and J by 0 bases, with 12 bases left in between. Per the germline V gene, CDR1 is MGHRA and CDR2 is YSYEKL. The CDR3 protein is CASSQEEVGFSGANVLTF. In DNA form, the CDR3 reads TGCGCCAGCAGCCAAGAGGAGGTAGGGTTCTCTGGGGCCAACGTCCTGACTTTC.

This clonotype occurred a few times. V and J are TRBV5-5 and TRBJ2-3; perhaps TRBD2 as D (6 bases). Germline CDR1 reads SGHKS; CDR2 reads YYEKEE (reference sequence). The CDR3 has 16 residues. Trimming left V 4 bases short and J 0 bases short, with 15 bases between. Here the CDR3 reads CASSTLRGSSTDTQYF. The CDR3 DNA sequence: TGTGCCAGCAGCACCCTGCGGGGCTCCAGCACAGATACGCAGTATTTT.

The V gene is TRBV4-1, the J gene TRBJ1-2, with TRBD1 identical over 7 bases. The CDR3 runs 14 residues. From germline, CDR1 is MGHRA and CDR2 YSYEKL. The ends lost 3 bases at V and 4 bases at J; junction bases unmatched: 5. The CDR3, as DNA: TGCGCCAGCAGCCAGCTGGGACAGCTCTATGGCTACACCTTC. Translated: CASSQLGQLYGYTF.

With respect to this clonotype: The junction shows a germline mismatch at one end, possibly a read error. The chain combines TRBV7-2 with TRBJ2-5; either TRBD1 or TRBD2 may fit D (5 bases each). Germline values: CDR1 SGHTA, CDR2 FQGNSA. The CDR3 is made up of 16 amino acids. CDR3 DNA: TGTGCCAGCAGCCTAGCCCCGACAGACGACCAAGAGACCCAGTACTTC. It codes for CASSLAPTDDQETQYF.

About this clonotype: One end of the junction varies from germline; a read error may be responsible. The gene calls are TRBV4-1 and TRBJ2-1, with TRBD1 matching 11 bases. Germline-derived CDR1 and CDR2 are MGHRA and YSYEKL. The CDR3 length is 16 residues. CDR3 DNA: TGCACCAGCAGCCGACTGACGGGACAGGGGGTCCATGAGCAGTTCTTC. This translates into CTSSRLTGQGVHEQFF.

The sample holds a few counts of this clonotype. The chain links TRBV6-5 to TRBJ2-1; a weak D match, TRBD1 (6 bases). This CDR3 region has 14 residues. Germline assignment: CDR1 MNHEY and CDR2 SVGAGI. Trimming stripped 6 bases from V and 5 bases from J, with 14 bases between. The CDR3 DNA reads TGTGCCAGCAGGACCACAGGGATGAACAATGAGCAGTTCTTC. Residues: CASRTTGMNNEQFF.

This clonotype was picked up a small number of times. V usage is TRBV7-2 and J usage is TRBJ2-7; TRBD2 matches at 7 bases. The ends lost 4 bases at V and 2 bases at J; junction bases unmatched: 8. This CDR3 spans 15 amino acids. The germline V gene encodes CDR1 SGHTA and CDR2 FQGNSA. The chain's CDR3 is CASSYRWSGAYEQYF. CDR3 DNA sequence: TGTGCCAGCAGCTACCGCTGGAGCGGGGCCTACGAGCAGTACTTC.

The V and J genes are TRBV29-1 and TRBJ2-5, with TRBD1 matching over 11 bases. The germline CDR1 and CDR2 sequences are SQVTM and ANQGSEA. The CDR3 contains 10 residues. For the CDR3, the DNA is TGCGGGACAGGGGGAGAGACCCAGTACTTC. Protein: CGTGGETQYF.

This rearrangement joins TRBV12-3 or TRBV12-4 to TRBJ2-1; 10 bases map to TRBD1. The junction had 6 bases not matched to a gene; V was cut back by 4 bases and J by 6 bases. The CDR3 runs 15 residues. CDR3 protein: CASSSSDRGGNEQFF. CDR3 bases: TGTGCCAGCAGTTCCTCGGACAGGGGGGGCAATGAGCAGTTCTTC.

The chain recombines TRBV7-8 with TRBJ2-7; 7 bases match TRBD1. The CDR3 is 14 amino acids. With 0 bases clipped from V and 5 bases from J, the junction kept 4 bases outside the gene matches. The germline CDR1 and CDR2 sequences are SGHVS and FQNEAQ. In DNA, the CDR3 is TGTGCCAGCAGCTTAGCGGCCAGGGGGAACGAGCAGTACTTC. Its protein is CASSLAARGNEQYF.

This sequence joins TRBV29-1 and TRBJ2-4; TRBD2 matches 7 bases. V lost 5 bases to trimming and J lost 13 bases; unmatched junction nucleotides: 17. This CDR3 contains 14 residues. Germline loops: CDR1 SQVTM, CDR2 ANQGSEA. CDR3 protein: CSVLGGEGTNEQYF. The CDR3 DNA follows: TGCAGCGTTCTCGGAGGGGAGGGTACCAATGAGCAGTACTTC.

This clonotype was picked up a small number of times. The V gene is TRBV12-3 or TRBV12-4, the J gene TRBJ1-2; D not resolved. Trimming left V 6 bases short and J 6 bases short, with 8 bases between. This CDR3 is built from 11 residues. The CDR3 sequence is CASRPYDGYTF. CDR3 sequence (DNA): TGTGCCAGCAGACCGTACGATGGCTACACCTTC.

This clonotype showed up just once. CDR3 protein: CSVGNSGAETQYF. The DNA of the CDR3 is TGCAGCGTTGGAAACTCGGGGGCCGAGACCCAGTACTTC. The V gene is TRBV29-1, the J gene TRBJ2-4; the D call may be TRBD1 or TRBD2 (6 bases each). Matching the DNA end better, TRBJ2-5 makes the J call doubtful. Germline values: CDR1 SQVTM, CDR2 ANQGSEA. This CDR3 is 13 amino acids long.

Only a few counts were recorded for this clonotype. The chain has TRBV7-9 and TRBJ2-7; 7 bases are shared with TRBD1. The J segment lost 2 bases and the V segment lost 5 bases, leaving 6 bases of the junction unmatched. The CDR3 covers 14 residues. Germline assignment: CDR1 SEHNR and CDR2 FQNEAQ (reference sequence). The CDR3 loop reads CASSQTGVTYEQYF. The CDR3 DNA sequence: TGTGCCAGCAGCCAAACAGGGGTAACCTACGAGCAGTACTTC.

This clonotype was counted a few times. The chain has TRBV20-1 and TRBJ1-1, with 7 positions matching TRBD1. Per the germline V gene, CDR1 is DFQATT and CDR2 is SNEGSKA (reference sequence). The V and J ends lost 6 bases and 4 bases, in that order; junction bases with no gene match: 14. There are 15 residues in the CDR3. CDR3 in amino acids: CSAQGQWGMGTEAFF. CDR3 nucleotide sequence: TGCAGTGCACAGGGACAGTGGGGAATGGGCACTGAAGCTTTCTTT.

V gene TRBV4-1 combines with J gene TRBJ2-7; D perhaps matches TRBD2 (6 bases). V was shortened by 2 bases and J by 4 bases, with 18 bases between the two germline ends. The germline gives CDR1 MGHRA, CDR2 YSYEKL. The CDR3 covers 16 residues. The CDR3 spells CASSQSGQRASYEQYF. The CDR3 DNA reads TGCGCCAGCAGCCAATCAGGGCAGCGGGCTTCTTACGAGCAGTACTTC.